These 4 T cell receptor beta chains were all obtained from the same sample, sequenced in a study of cytomegalovirus exposure and HLA in healthy donors. The PCR ran on 60 Vbeta and 13 Jbeta primers. The data were produced by immunoSEQ multiplex PCR, yet TCRdb's version contains in-frame clones alone and is incomplete. The table for this sample gives approximately 150,000 clones. The sample comprised PBMCs. The receptors derive from a woman aged 40 to 55 in good health and CMV-seronegative.

This sequence joins TRBV6-1 and TRBJ2-3, with TRBD2 matching over 7 bases. Germline loops: CDR1 MNHNS, CDR2 SASEGT. Trimming took 1 base from V and 3 from J; bases not matched to a gene: 1. There are 14 residues in the CDR3. CDR3 residues: CASSEGLATDTQYF. Here the CDR3 DNA reads TGTGCCAGCAGTGAAGGACTAGCAACAGATACGCAGTATTTT.

The chain employs TRBV10-3 and TRBJ2-7; D uncertain. Deletions cut 4 bases from V and 7 bases from J, with 11 bases between. The CDR3 spans 12 residues. Germline V gene data show CDR1 as ENHRY and CDR2 as SYGVKD. The CDR3 DNA follows: TGTGCCATCAGTGCGACGGAATGGGAGCAGTACGTC. Translation gives CAISATEWEQYV.

The chain combines TRBV10-3 with TRBJ1-2; D ambiguous. Germline CDR1 ENHRY, CDR2 SYGVKD. This CDR3 is built from 15 residues. Trimming removed 7 bases from V and 9 bases from J, with 24 bases in between. The DNA for the CDR3 is TGTGCCATCACCCCCACGGACGGGGTCGGTGGAAGCTACACCTTC. Amino acid sequence: CAITPTDGVGGSYTF.

The chain couples TRBV10-3 to TRBJ2-6; 7 nucleotides agree with TRBD2. CDR1 ENHRY and CDR2 SYGVKD come from the germline V gene. The CDR3 has 15 amino acids. The J segment lost 3 bases and the V segment lost 9 bases, leaving 8 bases of the junction unmatched. DNA of the CDR3: TGTGCCATAGGGGAGGGGCTAGGTGGGGCCAACGTCCTGACTTTC. This codes for CAIGEGLGGANVLTF.